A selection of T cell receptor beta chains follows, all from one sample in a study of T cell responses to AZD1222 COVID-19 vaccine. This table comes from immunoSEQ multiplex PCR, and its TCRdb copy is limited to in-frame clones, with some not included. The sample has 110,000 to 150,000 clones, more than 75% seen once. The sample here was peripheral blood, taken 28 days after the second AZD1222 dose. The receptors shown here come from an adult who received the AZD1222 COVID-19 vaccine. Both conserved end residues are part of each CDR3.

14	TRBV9	CASTKGLHTGELFF
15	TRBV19	CASTFGLGSNQPQHF
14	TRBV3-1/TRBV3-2	CASSPGGGAYEQYF
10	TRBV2	CASSQQTQYF
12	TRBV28	CASTEDGYGYTF
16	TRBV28	CASTPGGTNYNSPLHF
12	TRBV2	CASSSGAYEQYF
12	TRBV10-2	CASGAGDEKLFF
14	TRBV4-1	CASSQEGDTDTQYF
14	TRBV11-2	CASSLDRGDQPQHF
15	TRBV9	CASSAYSGIRETQYF
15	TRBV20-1	CSASRPGALQETQYF
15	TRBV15	CATSRAGQGQETQYF
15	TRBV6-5	CASSLTRDGQWQAFF
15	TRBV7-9	CASSPLGGEENIQYF
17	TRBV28	CAIALRGAGTNTGELFF
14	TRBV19	CASSTLQGLYEQYF
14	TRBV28	CASLQGKGAYGYTF
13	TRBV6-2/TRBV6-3	CASSAGPYTEAFF
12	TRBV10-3	CAIRTEGGLGSF
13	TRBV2	CASSEALLAKDFF
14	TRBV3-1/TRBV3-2	CASSQALGYNEQFF
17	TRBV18	CASSPPGQGQGLYEQYF
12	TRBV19	CASSARTAELVF
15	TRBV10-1	CASSESESSYNEQFF
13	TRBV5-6	CASGTVSGNTIYF
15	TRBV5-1	CASSLVSLGTDTQYF
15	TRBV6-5	CASLLDRGPDGELFF
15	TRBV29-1	CSAFTSPGRHNQAFF
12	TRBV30	CAWSVGVTEAFF
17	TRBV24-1	CATSGIELGENTGELFF
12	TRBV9	CASSEGNYGYTF
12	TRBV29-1	CSSSQTNTEAFF
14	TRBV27	CASSSAHNSRPLHF
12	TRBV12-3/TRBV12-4	CASSPAGDEAFF
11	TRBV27	CASSYYNEQFF
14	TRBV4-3	CASRPSMRAGLAFF
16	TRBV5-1	CASSLDDARLSGEQYF
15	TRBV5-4	CASSLTSSTLGEQYF
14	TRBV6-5	CASSPGTASYEQYF
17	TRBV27	CASSFLGTSGAAGELFF